This T cell receptor beta chain stems from a study of identical twins' blood T cells. Reared together, all three twin pairs probably met the same infectious agents and vaccines. V gave up 2 bases and J gave up 7 bases, with 12 bases separating them. The length of the CDR3 is 14 residues. The germline CDR1 and CDR2 sequences are SGHDT and YYEEEE. Each TCR cDNA library carried sample-specific barcodes on both ends. Under the authors' procedure: Each donor had about 90,000 to nearly 550,000 clonotypes. One entry per CDR3 protein results from TCRdb running MiXCR on the 5' RACE reads. The V and J calls were not made by the authors but by TCRdb's processing. The sample lists 300,000 to 450,000 distinct CDR3 sequences; roughly 30% were seen once. Overall study findings and caveats: Mainly, cloneset size products determined shared clonotypes, twins included.

Comments on this clonotype: Its antigen is unidentified.

The chain joins TRBV5-6 to TRBJ2-2, with D possibly TRBD2 on 6 matching bases. The TCR originated in a woman aged 18 to 55 in good health. The sequenced sample was PBMCs. The CDR3 region has the DNA TGTGCCAGCAGCTTACTTTTGGAGGGCGGGGAGCTGTTTTTT. Protein product: CASSLLLEGGELFF.